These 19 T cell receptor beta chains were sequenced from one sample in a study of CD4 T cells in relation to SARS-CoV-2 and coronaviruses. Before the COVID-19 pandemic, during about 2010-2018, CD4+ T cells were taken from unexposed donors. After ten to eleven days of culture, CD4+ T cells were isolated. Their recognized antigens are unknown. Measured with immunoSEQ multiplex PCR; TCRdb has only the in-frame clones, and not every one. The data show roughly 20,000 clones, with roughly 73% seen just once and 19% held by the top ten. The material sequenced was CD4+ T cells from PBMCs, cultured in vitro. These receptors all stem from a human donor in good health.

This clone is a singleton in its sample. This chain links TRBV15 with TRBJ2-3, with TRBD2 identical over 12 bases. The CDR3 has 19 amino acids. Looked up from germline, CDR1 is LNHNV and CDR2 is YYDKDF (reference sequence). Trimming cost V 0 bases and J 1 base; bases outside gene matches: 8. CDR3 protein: CATSRDGLAGGRGTDTQYF. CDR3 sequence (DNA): TGTGCCACCAGCAGAGATGGCCTAGCGGGAGGGCGCGGCACAGATACGCAGTATTTT.

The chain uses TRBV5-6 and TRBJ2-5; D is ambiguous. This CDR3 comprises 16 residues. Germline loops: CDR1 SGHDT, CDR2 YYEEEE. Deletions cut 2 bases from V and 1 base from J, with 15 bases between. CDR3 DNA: TGTGCCAGCAGCTTCAAAGACGTCCGGTTCCAAGAGACCCAGTACTTC. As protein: CASSFKDVRFQETQYF. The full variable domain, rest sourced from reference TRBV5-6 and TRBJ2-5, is DAGVTQSPTHLIKTRGQQVTLRCSPKSGHDTVSWYQQALGQGPQFIFQYYEEEERQRGNFPDRFSGHQFPNYSSELNVNALLLGDSALYLCASSFKDVRFQETQYFGPGTRLLVL.

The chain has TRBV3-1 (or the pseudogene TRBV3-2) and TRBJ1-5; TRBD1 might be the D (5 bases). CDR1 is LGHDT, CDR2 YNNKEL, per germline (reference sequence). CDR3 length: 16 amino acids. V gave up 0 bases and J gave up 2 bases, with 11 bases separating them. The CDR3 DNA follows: TGTGCCAGCAGCCAAGACGGTGGGGGGGGCAATCAGCCCCAGCATTTT. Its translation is CASSQDGGGGNQPQHF.

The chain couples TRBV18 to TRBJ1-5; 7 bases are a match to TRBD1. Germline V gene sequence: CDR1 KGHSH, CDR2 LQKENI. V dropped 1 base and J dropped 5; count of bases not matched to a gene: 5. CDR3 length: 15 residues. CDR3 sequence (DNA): TGTGCCAGCTCACCACGGGAGGGGGCTGATCAGCCCCAGCATTTT. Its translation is CASSPREGADQPQHF.

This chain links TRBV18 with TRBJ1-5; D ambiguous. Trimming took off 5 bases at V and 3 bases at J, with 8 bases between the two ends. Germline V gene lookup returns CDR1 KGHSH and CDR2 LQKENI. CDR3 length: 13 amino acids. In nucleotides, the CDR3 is TGTGCCAGCTCAACGGGTTTCAATCAGCCCCAGCATTTT. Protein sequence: CASSTGFNQPQHF.

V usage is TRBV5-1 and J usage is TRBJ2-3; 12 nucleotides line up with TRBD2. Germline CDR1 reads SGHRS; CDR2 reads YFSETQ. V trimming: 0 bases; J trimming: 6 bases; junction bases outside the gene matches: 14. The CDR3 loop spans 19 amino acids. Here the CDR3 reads CASSLDWPTSGRGMDTQYF. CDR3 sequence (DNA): TGCGCCAGCAGCTTGGACTGGCCGACTAGCGGGAGAGGGATGGATACGCAGTATTTT.

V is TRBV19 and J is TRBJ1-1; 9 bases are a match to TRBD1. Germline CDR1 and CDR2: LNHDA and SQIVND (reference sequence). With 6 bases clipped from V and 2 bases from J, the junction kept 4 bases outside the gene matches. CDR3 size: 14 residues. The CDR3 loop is CASRTGGANTEAFF. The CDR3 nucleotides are TGTGCCAGTAGAACAGGGGGCGCCAACACTGAAGCTTTCTTT.

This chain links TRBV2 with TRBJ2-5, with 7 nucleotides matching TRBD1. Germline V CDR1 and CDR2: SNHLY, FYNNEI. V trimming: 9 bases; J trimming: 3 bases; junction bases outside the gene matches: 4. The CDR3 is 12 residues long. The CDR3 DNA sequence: TGTGCCAGAGGACAGGATAAAGAGACCCAGTACTTC. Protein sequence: CARGQDKETQYF.

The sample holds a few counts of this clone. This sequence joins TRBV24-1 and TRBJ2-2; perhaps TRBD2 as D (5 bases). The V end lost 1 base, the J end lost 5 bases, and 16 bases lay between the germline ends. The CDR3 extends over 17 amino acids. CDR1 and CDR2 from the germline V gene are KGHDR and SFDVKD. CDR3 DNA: TGTGCCACCAGTGATTTTAGTCGGGGTATGCGGACCGGGGAGCTGTTTTTT. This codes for CATSDFSRGMRTGELFF.

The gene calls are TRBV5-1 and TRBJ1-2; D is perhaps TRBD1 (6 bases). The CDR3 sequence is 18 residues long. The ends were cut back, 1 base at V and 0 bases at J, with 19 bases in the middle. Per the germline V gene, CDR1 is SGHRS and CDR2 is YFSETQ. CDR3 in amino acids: CASSLFLGQGPTNYGYTF. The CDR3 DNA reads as TGCGCCAGCAGCTTGTTTCTCGGGCAGGGGCCTACTAACTATGGCTACACCTTC.

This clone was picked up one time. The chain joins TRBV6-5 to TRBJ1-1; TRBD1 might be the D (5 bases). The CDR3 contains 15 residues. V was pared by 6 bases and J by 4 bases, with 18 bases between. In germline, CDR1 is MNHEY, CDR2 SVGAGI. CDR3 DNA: TGTGCCAGCAGATTTTCCGGGACGGTGACCACTGAAGCTTTCTTT. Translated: CASRFSGTVTTEAFF.

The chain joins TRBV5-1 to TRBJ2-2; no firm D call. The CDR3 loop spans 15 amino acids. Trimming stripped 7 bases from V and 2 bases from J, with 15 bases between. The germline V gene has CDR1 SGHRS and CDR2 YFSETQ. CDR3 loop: CASGWRDANTGELFF. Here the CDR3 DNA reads TGCGCCAGCGGTTGGAGAGACGCAAACACCGGGGAGCTGTTTTTT.

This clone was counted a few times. The DNA of the CDR3 is TGTGCCAGCATTCGCAGTCTGAACACTGAAGCTTTCTTT. It yields the protein CASIRSLNTEAFF. The V call is TRBV6-5, the J call TRBJ1-1; unclear D gene. The CDR3 totals 13 residues. The germline V and J ends were trimmed by 7 bases and 0 bases, with 9 bases remaining between them. Germline V gives CDR1 MNHEY, CDR2 SVGAGI.

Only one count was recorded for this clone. The CDR3 here is CASSLGTGRREKLFF. The CDR3, as DNA: TGTGCCAGCAGCTTGGGGACAGGGCGGCGCGAAAAACTGTTTTTT. This sequence joins TRBV11-2 and TRBJ1-4; TRBD1 matches 9 bases. V lost 3 bases to trimming and J lost 8 bases; unmatched junction nucleotides: 7. Germline CDR1 reads SGHAT; CDR2 reads FQNNGV. The CDR3 contains 15 residues. The full variable domain, completed using reference TRBV11-2 and TRBJ1-4, is EAGVAQSPRYKIIEKRQSVAFWCNPISGHATLYWYQQILGQGPKLLIQFQNNGVVDDSQLPKDRFSAERLKGVDSTLKIQPAKLEDSAVYLCASSLGTGRREKLFFGSGTQLSVL.

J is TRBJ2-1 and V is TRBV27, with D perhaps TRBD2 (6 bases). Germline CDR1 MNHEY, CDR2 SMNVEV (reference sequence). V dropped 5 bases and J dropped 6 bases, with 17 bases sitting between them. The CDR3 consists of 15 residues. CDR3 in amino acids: CASSRAVTSSNEQFF. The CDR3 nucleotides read TGTGCCAGCAGTCGGGCTGTCACTAGCAGCAATGAGCAGTTCTTC.

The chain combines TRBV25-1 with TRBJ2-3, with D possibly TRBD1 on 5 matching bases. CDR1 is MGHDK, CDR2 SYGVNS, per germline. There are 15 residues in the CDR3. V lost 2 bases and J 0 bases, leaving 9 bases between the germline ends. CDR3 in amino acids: CASSEGQGSTDTQYF. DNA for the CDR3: TGTGCCAGCAGTGAAGGCCAGGGCAGCACAGATACGCAGTATTTT.

The CDR3 spells CASSSTGGAGANVLTF. The CDR3 DNA is TGTGCCAGCAGCTCAACAGGGGGCGCTGGGGCCAACGTCCTGACTTTC. The chain employs TRBV7-3 and TRBJ2-6; 9 nucleotides agree with TRBD1. V dropped 4 bases and J dropped 2; count of bases not matched to a gene: 3. Germline assignment: CDR1 SGHTA and CDR2 FQGTGA. The CDR3 loop spans 16 amino acids.

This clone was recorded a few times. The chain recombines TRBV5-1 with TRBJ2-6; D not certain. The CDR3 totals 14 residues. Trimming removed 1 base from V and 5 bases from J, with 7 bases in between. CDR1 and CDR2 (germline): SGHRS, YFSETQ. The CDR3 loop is CASSLSSRANVLTF. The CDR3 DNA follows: TGCGCCAGCAGCTTGTCTTCGCGGGCCAACGTCCTGACTTTC.

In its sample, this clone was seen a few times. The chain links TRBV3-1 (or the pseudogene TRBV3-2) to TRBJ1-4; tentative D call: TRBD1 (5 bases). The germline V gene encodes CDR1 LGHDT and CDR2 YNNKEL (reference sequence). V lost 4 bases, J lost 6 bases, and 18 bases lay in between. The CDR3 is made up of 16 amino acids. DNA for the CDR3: TGTGCCAGCAGCCTACATGGGGGACCAAGTGATGAAAAACTGTTTTTT. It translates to CASSLHGGPSDEKLFF.